This is a list of T cell receptor beta chains from one sample in a study of tumor and adjacent non-tumor tissue in lung cancer. MiXCR, run by TCRdb on the multiplex PCR reads, gives a single entry per CDR3 protein. In the table there are about 120,000 distinct CDR3 sequences, 60% to 70% of which are singletons. The sample was lung tumor tissue. Receptor source: a young man with non-small cell lung cancer. Both conserved end residues are part of each CDR3. The order of the fields is D gene, J gene, V gene, clone size, CDR3 protein, CDR3 DNA. A D gene is named only where the DNA matches it firmly. Clone size appears in some rows only: once, few, many, or a class for an expanded clone.

d_gene: NA; j_gene: TRBJ2-7; v_gene: TRBV6-1; abundance: many; CDR3aa: CASSEGSGGSGDEQYF; CDR3nt: TGTGCCAGCAGTGAAGGGTCCGGTGGCTCGGGCGACGAGCAGTACTTC
d_gene: NA; j_gene: TRBJ1-1; v_gene: TRBV7-8; abundance: few; CDR3aa: CASSPASGSGGTEAFF; CDR3nt: TGTGCCAGCAGCCCCGCCTCAGGGTCCGGTGGGACTGAAGCTTTCTTT
d_gene: NA; j_gene: TRBJ2-2; v_gene: TRBV20-1; abundance: many; CDR3aa: CSAQPGVDTGELFF; CDR3nt: TGCAGTGCCCAACCGGGTGTGGACACCGGGGAGCTGTTTTTT
d_gene: NA; j_gene: TRBJ2-7; v_gene: TRBV6-2/TRBV6-3; abundance: NA; CDR3aa: CASRTVTGGYEQYF; CDR3nt: TGTGCCAGCAGAACCGTGACAGGAGGCTACGAGCAGTACTTC
d_gene: TRBD1; j_gene: TRBJ1-6; v_gene: TRBV6-2/TRBV6-3; abundance: many; CDR3aa: CASRRTGENSPLHF; CDR3nt: TGTGCCAGCAGACGGACAGGGGAGAATTCACCCCTCCACTTT
d_gene: NA; j_gene: TRBJ2-3; v_gene: TRBV12-3/TRBV12-4; abundance: NA; CDR3aa: CANSLALREDTQYF; CDR3nt: TGTGCCAATAGTTTAGCCCTCAGGGAAGATACGCAGTATTTT
d_gene: NA; j_gene: TRBJ1-4; v_gene: TRBV4-1; abundance: NA; CDR3aa: CASSQGSAGVNEKPFF; CDR3nt: TGCGCCAGTAGCCAGGGATCTGCGGGTGTTAATGAAAAACCGTTTTTT
d_gene: NA; j_gene: TRBJ2-1; v_gene: TRBV20-1; abundance: NA; CDR3aa: CSATGLVNEQFF; CDR3nt: TGCAGTGCTACTGGTCTAGTTAATGAGCAGTTCTTC
d_gene: TRBD2; j_gene: TRBJ2-5; v_gene: TRBV11-2; abundance: medium-sized; CDR3aa: CASSLGVRRGTETQYF; CDR3nt: TGTGCCAGCAGCTTAGGTGTACGGCGGGGGACAGAGACCCAGTACTTC
d_gene: NA; j_gene: TRBJ2-7; v_gene: TRBV7-2; abundance: few; CDR3aa: CASSLAGALYEQYF; CDR3nt: TGTGCCAGCAGCTTAGCGGGGGCCCTCTACGAGCAGTACTTC
d_gene: NA; j_gene: TRBJ1-1; v_gene: TRBV11-3; abundance: NA; CDR3aa: CASSAYGHGTRDTEAFF; CDR3nt: TGTGCCAGCAGCGCGTATGGACATGGGACGCGGGACACTGAAGCTTTCTTT
d_gene: TRBD2; j_gene: TRBJ2-1; v_gene: TRBV20-1; abundance: many; CDR3aa: CSARVQGGSSYNEQFF; CDR3nt: TGCAGTGCTAGAGTTCAGGGCGGGAGCTCCTACAATGAGCAGTTCTTC
d_gene: NA; j_gene: TRBJ1-3; v_gene: TRBV12-3/TRBV12-4; abundance: NA; CDR3aa: CASGGTRDMRSGGNTIYF; CDR3nt: TGTGCCAGCGGTGGGACCAGGGATATGCGTAGTGGCGGAAATACCATATATTTT
d_gene: NA; j_gene: TRBJ1-5; v_gene: TRBV6-5; abundance: many; CDR3aa: CASSYLGREDQPQHF; CDR3nt: TGTGCCAGCAGTTACTTAGGGAGGGAGGATCAGCCCCAGCATTTT
d_gene: NA; j_gene: TRBJ2-7; v_gene: TRBV10-3; abundance: many; CDR3aa: CAISDGDAYEQYF; CDR3nt: TGTGCCATCAGTGATGGCGATGCCTACGAGCAGTACTTC
d_gene: NA; j_gene: TRBJ2-5; v_gene: TRBV6-8; abundance: NA; CDR3aa: CASTAGVVGTQYF; CDR3nt: TGTGCCAGCACTGCCGGTGTAGTAGGGACCCAGTACTTC
d_gene: TRBD2; j_gene: TRBJ2-3; v_gene: TRBV7-2; abundance: NA; CDR3aa: CASSLVGLAGAYTDTQYF; CDR3nt: TGTGCCAGCAGCTTAGTGGGACTAGCGGGGGCCTACACAGATACGCAGTATTTT
d_gene: NA; j_gene: TRBJ1-1; v_gene: TRBV12-3/TRBV12-4; abundance: once; CDR3aa: CASSLVEVGSTEAFF; CDR3nt: TGTGCCAGCAGTCTTGTTGAGGTAGGTAGCACTGAAGCTTTCTTT
d_gene: TRBD2; j_gene: TRBJ2-7; v_gene: TRBV20-1; abundance: NA; CDR3aa: CSARAGLAVVSEQYF; CDR3nt: TGCAGTGCTAGAGCGGGACTAGCGGTAGTGAGTGAGCAGTACTTC
d_gene: NA; j_gene: TRBJ1-3; v_gene: TRBV4-2; abundance: NA; CDR3aa: CASSQVEGFGNTIYF; CDR3nt: TGTGCCAGCAGCCAAGTGGAGGGCTTTGGAAACACCATATATTTT
d_gene: NA; j_gene: TRBJ2-7; v_gene: TRBV20-1; abundance: NA; CDR3aa: CSTTFAGSRDEQYF; CDR3nt: TGCAGTACTACTTTCGCCGGGAGCCGGGACGAGCAGTACTTC
d_gene: NA; j_gene: TRBJ1-1; v_gene: TRBV10-3; abundance: NA; CDR3aa: CDIGRQDTEAFF; CDR3nt: TGTGACATCGGGAGACAGGACACTGAAGCTTTCTTT
d_gene: NA; j_gene: TRBJ1-1; v_gene: TRBV29-1; abundance: many; CDR3aa: CSVDGARNTEAFF; CDR3nt: TGCAGCGTTGACGGGGCCCGGAACACTGAAGCTTTCTTT
d_gene: TRBD1; j_gene: TRBJ2-1; v_gene: TRBV12-3/TRBV12-4; abundance: few; CDR3aa: CASSGDSYDEQFF; CDR3nt: TGTGCCAGCAGTGGGGACAGTTACGATGAGCAGTTCTTC
d_gene: NA; j_gene: TRBJ2-5; v_gene: TRBV11-3; abundance: NA; CDR3aa: CANSLSVQETQYF; CDR3nt: TGTGCCAACAGTTTATCCGTACAAGAGACCCAGTACTTC
d_gene: TRBD1; j_gene: TRBJ1-2; v_gene: TRBV6-1; abundance: many; CDR3aa: CASSEIDRGYGYTF; CDR3nt: TGTGCCAGCAGTGAAATAGACAGGGGCTATGGCTACACCTTC
d_gene: NA; j_gene: TRBJ1-5; v_gene: TRBV20-1; abundance: NA; CDR3aa: CSASPDKACQPQHF; CDR3nt: TGCAGTGCTAGCCCGGACAAGGCTTGTCAGCCCCAGCATTTT
d_gene: NA; j_gene: TRBJ2-1; v_gene: TRBV4-1; abundance: many; CDR3aa: CASSQDLGAVSGQFF; CDR3nt: TGCGCCAGCAGCCAAGATTTGGGGGCTGTGAGCGGGCAGTTCTTC
d_gene: TRBD2; j_gene: TRBJ2-1; v_gene: TRBV29-1; abundance: many; CDR3aa: CSAESGGGADEQFF; CDR3nt: TGCAGCGCCGAATCTGGCGGGGGGGCAGATGAGCAGTTCTTC
d_gene: NA; j_gene: TRBJ2-3; v_gene: TRBV20-1; abundance: many; CDR3aa: CSASTGTFTQYF; CDR3nt: TGCAGTGCTAGCACCGGGACCTTCACGCAGTATTTT
d_gene: NA; j_gene: TRBJ1-5; v_gene: TRBV20-1; abundance: many; CDR3aa: CSASGDYSNQPQHF; CDR3nt: TGCAGTGCTAGTGGGGATTATAGCAATCAGCCCCAGCATTTT
d_gene: NA; j_gene: TRBJ2-5; v_gene: TRBV11-2; abundance: NA; CDR3aa: CAGSFWGNSETQYF; CDR3nt: TGCGCCGGCAGCTTCTGGGGGAACAGCGAGACCCAGTACTTC
d_gene: TRBD2; j_gene: TRBJ2-1; v_gene: TRBV5-4; abundance: NA; CDR3aa: CASNHWLAGGYNEQFF; CDR3nt: TGTGCCAGCAACCATTGGTTGGCGGGGGGGTACAATGAGCAGTTCTTC
d_gene: NA; j_gene: TRBJ2-5; v_gene: TRBV10-3; abundance: once; CDR3aa: CAVSDSGVQETQYF; CDR3nt: TGTGCCGTCAGTGACTCAGGGGTCCAAGAGACCCAGTATTTC
d_gene: NA; j_gene: TRBJ2-7; v_gene: TRBV5-1; abundance: NA; CDR3aa: CANSLRSGSSYEQYF; CDR3nt: TGCGCCAACAGCCTCAGGTCGGGATCCTCCTACGAGCAGTACTTC
d_gene: NA; j_gene: TRBJ2-5; v_gene: TRBV11-3; abundance: NA; CDR3aa: CVSSLVAGAQETQYF; CDR3nt: TGTGTCAGCAGCTTAGTAGCTGGAGCGCAAGAGACCCAGTACTTC
d_gene: NA; j_gene: TRBJ2-4; v_gene: TRBV4-1; abundance: many; CDR3aa: CASSQLARDIQYF; CDR3nt: TGCGCCAGCAGCCAACTAGCGAGGGACATTCAGTACTTC
d_gene: NA; j_gene: TRBJ2-3; v_gene: TRBV12-3/TRBV12-4; abundance: many; CDR3aa: CASSLWGTDTQYF; CDR3nt: TGTGCCAGCAGTTTATGGGGCACAGATACGCAGTATTTT
d_gene: TRBD2; j_gene: TRBJ2-3; v_gene: TRBV28; abundance: NA; CDR3aa: CASSLTVAGGGSGQYF; CDR3nt: TGCGCCAGCAGTTTAACCGTCGCGGGAGGGGGGTCAGGGCAGTATTTT
d_gene: NA; j_gene: TRBJ2-4; v_gene: TRBV11-1; abundance: NA; CDR3aa: CASTHSGRATKNTRYF; CDR3nt: TGCGCCAGCACCCATTCAGGCAGGGCGACCAAAAACACTCGGTACTTC
d_gene: NA; j_gene: TRBJ2-7; v_gene: TRBV12-3/TRBV12-4; abundance: few; CDR3aa: CASSSSYEQYF; CDR3nt: TGTGCCAGCAGTTCCTCCTACGAGCAGTACTTC
d_gene: TRBD2; j_gene: TRBJ2-1; v_gene: TRBV7-3; abundance: NA; CDR3aa: CASSLEAGGPGNEQFF; CDR3nt: TGTGCCAGCAGCTTAGAGGCGGGGGGGCCGGGCAATGAGCAGTTCTTC
d_gene: NA; j_gene: TRBJ2-1; v_gene: TRBV20-1; abundance: NA; CDR3aa: CSTRNGLSNGQFF; CDR3nt: TGCAGTACTAGAAATGGTCTTTCGAATGGGCAGTTCTTC
d_gene: NA; j_gene: TRBJ2-3; v_gene: TRBV4-2; abundance: NA; CDR3aa: CASSQEGGGGRPSTDTQYF; CDR3nt: TGTGCCAGCAGCCAAGAGGGGGGTGGGGGGCGACCTAGCACAGATACGCAGTATTTT
d_gene: TRBD2; j_gene: TRBJ2-1; v_gene: TRBV5-1; abundance: few; CDR3aa: CAGSLGGGLVNEQFF; CDR3nt: TGCGCCGGCAGCTTGGGGGGGGGACTAGTCAATGAGCAGTTCTTC
d_gene: NA; j_gene: TRBJ1-1; v_gene: TRBV14; abundance: NA; CDR3aa: CASSAGFDAFF; CDR3nt: TGTGCCAGCAGCGCAGGATTTGACGCTTTCTTT
d_gene: NA; j_gene: TRBJ2-1; v_gene: TRBV20-1; abundance: medium-sized; CDR3aa: CSARDHQVSYNEQFF; CDR3nt: TGCAGTGCTAGAGACCATCAGGTCTCCTACAATGAGCAGTTCTTC
d_gene: NA; j_gene: TRBJ1-2; v_gene: TRBV12-3/TRBV12-4; abundance: NA; CDR3aa: CASSPQVGARAGYTF; CDR3nt: TGTGCCAGCAGCCCCCAGGTCGGGGCTAGGGCTGGCTACACCTTC
d_gene: TRBD1; j_gene: TRBJ1-5; v_gene: TRBV19; abundance: NA; CDR3aa: CASSLSGGQPQHF; CDR3nt: TGTGCCAGTAGCCTTTCAGGGGGCCAGCCCCAGCATTTT
d_gene: NA; j_gene: TRBJ2-7; v_gene: TRBV20-1; abundance: many; CDR3aa: CSATGSYEQYF; CDR3nt: TGCAGTGCCACAGGGTCCTACGAGCAGTACTTC
d_gene: NA; j_gene: TRBJ2-7; v_gene: TRBV10-3; abundance: NA; CDR3aa: CAISGISDRSSYEQYF; CDR3nt: TGTGCCATCAGTGGGATATCGGATAGGAGCTCCTACGAGCAGTACTTC
d_gene: NA; j_gene: TRBJ2-7; v_gene: TRBV11-2; abundance: NA; CDR3aa: CASSLDFNVMTGPYYEQYF; CDR3nt: TGTGCCAGCAGCTTAGATTTTAACGTTATGACAGGTCCCTACTACGAGCAGTACTTC
d_gene: TRBD2; j_gene: TRBJ2-5; v_gene: TRBV13; abundance: NA; CDR3aa: CASSRRTSGSLETQYF; CDR3nt: TGTGCCAGCAGCCGACGGACTAGCGGGAGTTTGGAGACCCAGTACTTC
d_gene: NA; j_gene: TRBJ1-6; v_gene: TRBV5-1; abundance: NA; CDR3aa: CASSEGLYNSPLHF; CDR3nt: TGCGCCAGCAGCGAGGGACTCTATAATTCACCCCTCCACTTT
d_gene: NA; j_gene: TRBJ2-1; v_gene: TRBV6-5; abundance: NA; CDR3aa: CARYGGNEQFF; CDR3nt: TGTGCCAGGTACGGGGGCAATGAGCAATTCTTC
d_gene: TRBD2; j_gene: TRBJ2-7; v_gene: TRBV20-1; abundance: NA; CDR3aa: CSTRIAGGSSYEQYF; CDR3nt: TGCAGTACTAGGATAGCGGGGGGGTCATCCTACGAGCAGTACTTC
d_gene: TRBD1; j_gene: TRBJ1-6; v_gene: TRBV12-3/TRBV12-4; abundance: NA; CDR3aa: CVSSLWTGAVNNSPLHF; CDR3nt: TGTGTCAGCAGTTTATGGACAGGGGCTGTAAATAATTCACCCCTCCACTTT
d_gene: NA; j_gene: TRBJ2-3; v_gene: TRBV4-1; abundance: NA; CDR3aa: CVSSPARAVGVPDTQYF; CDR3nt: TGCGTCAGCAGCCCCGCCCGGGCAGTGGGAGTCCCTGATACGCAGTATTTT
d_gene: NA; j_gene: TRBJ2-7; v_gene: TRBV4-1; abundance: NA; CDR3aa: CASSQDDRGEPTYEQYF; CDR3nt: TGCGCCAGCAGCCAGGATGATAGGGGAGAGCCAACCTACGAGCAGTACTTC